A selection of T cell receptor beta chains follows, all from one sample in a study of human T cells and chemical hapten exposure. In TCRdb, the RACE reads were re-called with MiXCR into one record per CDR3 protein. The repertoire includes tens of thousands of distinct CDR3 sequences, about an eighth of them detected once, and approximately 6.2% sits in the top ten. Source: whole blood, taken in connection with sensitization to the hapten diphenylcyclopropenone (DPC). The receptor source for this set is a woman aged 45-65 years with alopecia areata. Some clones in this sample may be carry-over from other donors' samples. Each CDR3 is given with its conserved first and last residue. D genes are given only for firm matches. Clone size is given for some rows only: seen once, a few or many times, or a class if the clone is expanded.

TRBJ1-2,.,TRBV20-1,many,CSARLTGSANYGYTF,TGCAGTGCTAGACTGACAGGTTCTGCTAACTATGGCTACACCTTC
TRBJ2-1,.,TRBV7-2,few,CASSFRTSQFF,TGTGCCAGCAGCTTCAGGACCAGCCAGTTCTTC
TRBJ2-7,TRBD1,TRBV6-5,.,CASARQGGYEQYF,TGTGCCAGTGCGAGACAGGGGGGCTACGAGCAGTACTTC
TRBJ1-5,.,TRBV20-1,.,CSASPGLGANQPQHF,TGCAGTGCTAGTCCAGGGTTGGGCGCCAATCAGCCCCAGCATTTT
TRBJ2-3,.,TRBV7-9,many,CASSLGQTNTDTQYF,TGTGCCAGCAGCTTAGGACAAACCAACACAGATACGCAGTATTTT
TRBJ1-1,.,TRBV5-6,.,CASSQTWSTEAFF,TGTGCCAGCAGTCAAACCTGGAGTACTGAAGCTTTCTTT
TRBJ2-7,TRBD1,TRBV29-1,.,CSGHRGTVEYF,TGCAGCGGACACAGAGGGACAGTCGAGTACTTC
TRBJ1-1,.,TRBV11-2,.,CASSPSLAQKNTEAFF,TGTGCCAGCAGCCCTAGTCTAGCGCAAAAGAACACTGAAGCTTTCTTT
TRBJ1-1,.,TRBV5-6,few,CASSLRNTEAFF,TGTGCCAGCAGCTTGAGGAACACTGAAGCTTTCTTT
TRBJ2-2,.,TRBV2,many,CASSESVVGNTGELFF,TGTGCCAGCAGTGAAAGTGTGGTCGGAAACACCGGGGAGCTGTTTTTT
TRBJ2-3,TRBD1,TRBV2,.,CASRQGAITDTQYF,TGTGCCAGCAGACAGGGGGCAATTACAGATACGCAGTATTTT
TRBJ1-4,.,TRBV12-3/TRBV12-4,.,CASSLAVRTNEKLFF,TGTGCCAGCAGTTTAGCTGTCAGGACTAATGAAAAACTGTTTTTT
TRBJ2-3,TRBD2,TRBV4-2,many,CASSQVSSGTADTQYF,TGTGCCAGCAGCCAAGTTTCTAGCGGGACCGCAGATACGCAGTATTTT
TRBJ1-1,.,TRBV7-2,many,CASSLDQVAVEAFF,TGTGCCAGCAGCTTAGATCAGGTCGCGGTTGAAGCTTTCTTT
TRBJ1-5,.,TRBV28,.,CASTRRGAGQPQHF,TGTGCCAGCACCCGACGGGGGGCGGGTCAGCCCCAGCATTTT
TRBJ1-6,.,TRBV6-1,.,CASSSRTVFPLHF,TGTGCCAGCAGTTCACGGACCGTTTTTCCCCTCCACTTT
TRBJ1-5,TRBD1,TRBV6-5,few,CASRSTGDSNQPQHF,TGTGCCAGCAGGTCGACAGGGGATAGCAATCAGCCCCAGCATTTT
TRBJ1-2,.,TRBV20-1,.,CSARDLPGPHGYTF,TGCAGTGCTAGAGATCTCCCAGGGCCCCATGGCTACACCTTC
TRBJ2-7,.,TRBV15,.,CATSREGPSHEQYF,TGTGCCACCAGCAGGGAGGGACCGTCCCACGAGCAGTACTTC
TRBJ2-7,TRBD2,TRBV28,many,CASSFSGSFYEQYF,TGTGCCAGCAGTTTCAGCGGGAGCTTCTACGAGCAGTACTTC
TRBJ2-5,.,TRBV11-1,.,CASSPRTDQETQYF,TGTGCCAGCAGCCCAAGAACAGATCAAGAGACCCAGTACTTC
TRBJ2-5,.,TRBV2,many,CASSELDGETQYF,TGTGCCAGCAGTGAACTAGACGGAGAGACCCAGTACTTC
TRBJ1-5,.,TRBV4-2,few,CASSQEARQSNQPQHF,TGTGCCAGCAGCCAAGAGGCTCGGCAGAGCAATCAGCCCCAGCATTTT
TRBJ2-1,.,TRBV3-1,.,CASSQRAGTSEQFF,TGTGCCAGCAGCCAAAGGGCGGGGACGAGTGAGCAGTTCTTC
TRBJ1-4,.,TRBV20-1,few,CSASNTGPTNEKLFF,TGCAGTGCTAGTAATACAGGGCCAACTAATGAAAAACTGTTTTTT
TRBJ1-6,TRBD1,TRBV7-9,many,CASSSKPGQGRRSSPLHF,TGTGCCAGCAGCTCCAAACCGGGACAGGGGAGGAGATCTTCACCCCTCCACTTT
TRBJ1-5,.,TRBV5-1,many,CASSLGVNQPQHF,TGCGCCAGCAGCTTGGGAGTTAATCAGCCCCAGCATTTT
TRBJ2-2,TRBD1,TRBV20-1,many,CSARRIPGQGTGELFF,TGCAGTGCTAGGCGAATCCCGGGACAGGGCACCGGGGAGCTGTTTTTT
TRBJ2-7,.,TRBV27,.,CASTRGAGSSYEQYF,TGTGCCAGCACCAGGGGGGCAGGGAGCTCCTACGAGCAGTACTTC
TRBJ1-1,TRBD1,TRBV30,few,CAWSVGQGSTEAFF,TGTGCCTGGAGTGTAGGACAGGGGAGCACTGAAGCTTTCTTT
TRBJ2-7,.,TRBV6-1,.,CASSEALGQSSYEQYF,TGTGCCAGCAGTGAAGCGCTCGGCCAAAGCTCCTACGAGCAGTACTTC
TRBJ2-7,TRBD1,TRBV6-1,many,CASSESGQVYEQYF,TGTGCCAGCAGTGAAAGTGGACAGGTATACGAGCAGTACTTC
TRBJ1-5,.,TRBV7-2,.,CASSLGGRTQPQHF,TGTGCCAGCAGCTTAGGGGGGAGGACTCAGCCCCAGCATTTT
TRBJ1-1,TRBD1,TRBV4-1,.,CASSLEGRGHTEAFF,TGCGCCAGCAGTCTTGAGGGCAGGGGGCACACTGAAGCTTTCTTT
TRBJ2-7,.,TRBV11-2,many,CASSFGAKAPDPPYEQYF,TGTGCCAGCAGCTTCGGGGCAAAAGCTCCGGATCCCCCTTACGAGCAGTACTTC
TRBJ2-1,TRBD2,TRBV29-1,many,CSGLAGSSYNEQFF,TGCAGCGGCTTAGCGGGGAGCTCCTACAATGAGCAGTTCTTC
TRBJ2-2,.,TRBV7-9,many,CASSLSIGELFF,TGTGCCAGCAGCTTATCGATCGGGGAGCTGTTTTTT
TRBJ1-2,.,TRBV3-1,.,CASSPSRAYPNYGYTF,TGTGCCAGCAGCCCTTCCCGGGCTTACCCTAACTATGGCTACACCTTC
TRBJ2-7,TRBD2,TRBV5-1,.,CASSYGLAGYEQYF,TGCGCCAGCAGCTATGGACTAGCGGGGTACGAGCAGTACTTC
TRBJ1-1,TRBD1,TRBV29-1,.,CSGRAGGNTEAFF,TGCAGCGGGAGAGCAGGGGGTAACACTGAAGCTTTCTTT
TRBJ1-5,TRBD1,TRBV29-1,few,CSVRDSYSNQPQHF,TGCAGCGTTCGGGACAGCTATAGCAATCAGCCCCAGCATTTT
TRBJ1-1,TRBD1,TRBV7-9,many,CASSSIQGRTEAFF,TGTGCCAGCAGCTCCATACAGGGGCGCACTGAAGCTTTCTTT